This T cell receptor (beta chain) emerged from a study of PD-1 blockade in classical Hodgkin lymphoma. Clones were read by immunoSEQ multiplex PCR, and TCRdb kept only the in-frame ones, dropping some. The sample consists of tens of thousands of clones, under 90% of them appearing once. Points from the study as a whole: TCR diversity at baseline was reported to be reduced in newly diagnosed patients relative to healthy donors.

With regard to this clone: Its specificity is unknown.

Every patient had relapsed following autologous stem cell transplantation, and cohorts differed in brentuximab vedotin exposure. This receptor was taken from a human donor with classical Hodgkin lymphoma. The sample in question was peripheral blood mononuclear cells (PBMCs), obtained at baseline.

CDR3 in DNA: TGTGCCAGCAGCTTAGCACGGAGGGGCCAAACTAATGAAAAACTGTTTTTT. Its protein is CASSLARRGQTNEKLFF. The chain uses TRBV7-9 and TRBJ1-4; tentatively, D is TRBD1 (5 bases). V gave up 0 bases and J gave up 1 base, with 12 bases separating them. The CDR3 runs 17 residues. Germline V gene data show CDR1 as SEHNR and CDR2 as FQNEAQ (reference sequence).